Presented here are 2 T cell receptor beta chains from one specimen sequenced in a study of control samples from healthy donors and cancer patients. Assay: immunoSEQ multiplex PCR; the TCRdb copy retains only in-frame clones and omits some. The table includes about 44,000 clones, 70% detected once. The source material was formalin-fixed, paraffin-embedded tissue. Receptors were obtained from a male donor with melanoma.

This clone was seen a few times. The chain joins TRBV29-1 to TRBJ2-7, with 8 nucleotides matching TRBD1. This CDR3 has 14 residues. CDR1 is SQVTM, CDR2 ANQGSEA, per germline. V trimming: 7 bases; J trimming: 9 bases; junction bases outside the gene matches: 17. CDR3 residues: CSATTGQGATRQYF. CDR3 nucleotides: TGCAGCGCCACAACCGGCCAGGGGGCCACGAGGCAGTACTTC.

CDR3 sequence reads: CASSHGGIQETQYF. The CDR3 DNA is TGTGCCAGCAGCCACGGCGGGATCCAAGAGACCCAGTACTTC. The chain employs TRBV6-5 and TRBJ2-5; tentatively, D is TRBD2 (6 bases). The germline gives CDR1 MNHEY, CDR2 SVGAGI. This CDR3 spans 14 amino acids. The germline V and J ends were trimmed by 6 bases and 1 base, with 12 bases remaining between them.